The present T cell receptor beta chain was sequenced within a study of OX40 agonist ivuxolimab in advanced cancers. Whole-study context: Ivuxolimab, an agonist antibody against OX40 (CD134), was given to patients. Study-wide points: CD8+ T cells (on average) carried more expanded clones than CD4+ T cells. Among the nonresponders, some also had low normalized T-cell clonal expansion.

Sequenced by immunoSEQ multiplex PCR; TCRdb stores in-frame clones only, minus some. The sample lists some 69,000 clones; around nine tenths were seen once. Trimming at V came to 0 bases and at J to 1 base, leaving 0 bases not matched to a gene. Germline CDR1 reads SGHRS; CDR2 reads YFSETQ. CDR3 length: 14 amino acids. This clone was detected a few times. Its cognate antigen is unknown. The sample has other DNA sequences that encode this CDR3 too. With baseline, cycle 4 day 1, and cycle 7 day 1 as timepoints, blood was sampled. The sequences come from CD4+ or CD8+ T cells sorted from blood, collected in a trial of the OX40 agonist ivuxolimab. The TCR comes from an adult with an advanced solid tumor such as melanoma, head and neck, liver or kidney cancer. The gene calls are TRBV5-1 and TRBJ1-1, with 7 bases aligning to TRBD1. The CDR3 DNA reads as TGCGCCAGCAGCTTGGGGACAGGGAACACTGAAGCTTTCTTT. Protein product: CASSLGTGNTEAFF.